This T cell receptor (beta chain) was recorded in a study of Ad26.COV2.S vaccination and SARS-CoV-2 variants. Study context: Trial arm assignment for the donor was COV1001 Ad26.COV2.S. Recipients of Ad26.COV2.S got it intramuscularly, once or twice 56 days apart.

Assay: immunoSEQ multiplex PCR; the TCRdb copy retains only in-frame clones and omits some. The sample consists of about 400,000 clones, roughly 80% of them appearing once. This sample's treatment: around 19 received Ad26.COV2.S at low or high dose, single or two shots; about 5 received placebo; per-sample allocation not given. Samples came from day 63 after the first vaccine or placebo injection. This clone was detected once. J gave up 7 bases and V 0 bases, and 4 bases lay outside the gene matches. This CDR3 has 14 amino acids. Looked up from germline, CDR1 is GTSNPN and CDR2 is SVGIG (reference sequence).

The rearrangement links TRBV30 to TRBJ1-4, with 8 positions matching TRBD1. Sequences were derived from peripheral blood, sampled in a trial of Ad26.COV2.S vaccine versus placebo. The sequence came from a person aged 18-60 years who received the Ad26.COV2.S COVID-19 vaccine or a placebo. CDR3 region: CAWSVQGGGEKLFF. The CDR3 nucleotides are TGTGCCTGGAGTGTACAGGGGGGAGGTGAAAAACTGTTTTTT.